These 24 T cell receptor beta chains share one sample of origin, sequenced in a study of blood T cell repertoires in COVID-19 (TCRdb year 2020). The library was obtained by the immunoSEQ multiplex PCR assay. Drawn from immuneACCESS, this table holds only the in-frame rearrangements with V and J called that TCRdb kept. Clones are partly lost; checked studies trace under half to an unresolved V gene and leave the rest unexplained. The sample table holds over 400,000 clones, of which approximately 91% were seen once. The ten largest clones take up 7.5% to 9% of the sample. Material: peripheral blood. These receptors were taken from a woman aged 45-65 years with COVID-19, enrolled during active disease.

The chain couples TRBV19 to TRBJ1-5; D might be TRBD1 (5 bases). Germline V gene sequence: CDR1 LNHDA, CDR2 SQIVND (reference sequence). The V gene lost 3 bases and the J gene lost 3 bases, with 12 bases spanning the gap. The CDR3 is 15 amino acids. CDR3 DNA sequence: TGTGCCAGTAGTATGGTCGCAGGGAACAATCAGCCCCAGCATTTT. Translation gives CASSMVAGNNQPQHF.

This clone was detected a few times. The chain joins TRBV6-5 to TRBJ2-1, with 7 bases aligning to TRBD2. J was trimmed by 7 bases and V by 7 bases; bases with no gene match: 10. Germline assignment: CDR1 MNHEY and CDR2 SVGAGI. The CDR3 has 14 residues. CDR3 loop: CASMASGISNEQFF. The CDR3 DNA sequence: TGTGCCAGCATGGCTAGCGGTATCTCGAATGAGCAGTTCTTC.

The CDR3, as DNA: TGTGCCAGTAAACTCCTTTTAGACTATGGCTACACCTTC. Encoded protein: CASKLLLDYGYTF. The chain employs TRBV19 and TRBJ1-2; D not resolved. Trimming stripped 7 bases from V and 3 bases from J, with 12 bases between. The germline CDR1 and CDR2 sequences are LNHDA and SQIVND (reference sequence). There are 13 residues in the CDR3.

The chain has TRBV6-6 and TRBJ1-2; no definite D call. Trimming cost V 0 bases and J 4 bases, with 6 bases left between them. The CDR3 extends over 13 amino acids. Germline assignment: CDR1 MNHNY and CDR2 SVGAGI (reference sequence). As DNA, the CDR3 is TGTGCCAGCAGTTACTCATCCAGCTATGGCTACACCTTC. The encoded protein is CASSYSSSYGYTF.

This sequence joins TRBV2 and TRBJ2-7; D ambiguous. CDR1 and CDR2 (germline): SNHLY, FYNNEI. CDR3 length: 12 amino acids. V shed 4 bases and J shed 7 bases, with 11 bases lying between them. CDR3 sequence: CASSGFSMEQYF. CDR3 bases: TGTGCCAGCAGTGGATTTAGCATGGAGCAGTACTTC.

This sequence joins TRBV5-1 and TRBJ1-1, with 10 bases aligning to TRBD1. V trimming: 2 bases; J trimming: 3 bases; junction bases outside the gene matches: 1. This CDR3 has 14 residues. Germline lookup yields CDR1 SGHRS and CDR2 YFSETQ. The CDR3 reads CASSFGTGDTEAFF. The CDR3 DNA reads TGCGCCAGCAGCTTCGGGACAGGGGACACTGAAGCTTTCTTT.

The chain has TRBV5-1 and TRBJ1-2; possible D gene TRBD1, 5 bases. The germline V and J ends were trimmed by 3 bases and 7 bases, with 16 bases remaining between them. The CDR3 totals 14 residues. CDR1 and CDR2 (germline): SGHRS, YFSETQ. The CDR3, as DNA: TGCGCCAGCAGCTATGATTACGCAGGGTCTGGCTACACCTTC. It encodes CASSYDYAGSGYTF.

The chain has TRBV5-6 and TRBJ1-4; no clear D gene. The CDR3 is 16 amino acids. CDR1 SGHDT and CDR2 YYEEEE come from the germline V gene. The V end lost 3 bases, the J end lost 8 bases, and 20 bases lay between the germline ends. The CDR3 region is CASSSFSVGFREKLFF. The DNA for the CDR3 is TGTGCCAGCAGCTCATTTAGCGTAGGTTTCCGGGAAAAACTGTTTTTT.

V and J are TRBV11-2 and TRBJ2-1, with 7 nucleotides matching TRBD2. Germline V gene data show CDR1 as SGHAT and CDR2 as FQNNGV. J lost 2 bases, V lost 3 bases, and 13 bases had no gene match. The length of the CDR3 is 18 residues. CDR3 sequence (DNA): TGTGCCAGCAGCTTTATAGGGCAAAGTGGGGGGGCCTACAATGAGCAGTTCTTC. This translates into CASSFIGQSGGAYNEQFF.

The CDR3 sequence is CASSQPTGKEAFF. Written as DNA, the CDR3 is TGTGCCAGCAGCCAGCCGACAGGGAAGGAAGCTTTCTTT. The V and J genes are TRBV3-1 (or the pseudogene TRBV3-2) and TRBJ1-1; 7 nucleotides line up with TRBD1. Trimming cost V 3 bases and J 8 bases; bases outside gene matches: 6. Germline CDR1 and CDR2: LGHDT and YNNKEL (reference sequence). The CDR3 is made up of 13 amino acids.

This clone was detected only once. The gene calls are TRBV12-3 or TRBV12-4 and TRBJ1-1; perhaps TRBD1 as D (6 bases). The CDR3 contains 13 residues. Between the trimmed V and J ends, which lost 7 bases and 5 bases, there was a span of 14 bases. The CDR3 spells CASIRGGGTEAFF. CDR3 nucleotides: TGTGCCAGCATCCGAGGGGGGGGAACTGAAGCTTTCTTT.

About this clone itself: The same CDR3 also results from other DNA sequences found in this sample. The CDR3: CASSLRTGRDEQFF. The DNA for the CDR3 is TGCGCCAGCAGCCTCAGGACAGGTCGGGATGAGCAGTTCTTC. The chain is built from TRBV5-1 and TRBJ2-1, with 7 bases identical to TRBD1. The CDR3 extends over 14 amino acids. After removal of 4 bases from V and 8 bases from J, the junction contained 9 bases not matched to a gene. The germline V gene encodes CDR1 SGHRS and CDR2 YFSETQ.

The chain links TRBV5-1 to TRBJ2-1; 7 nucleotides match TRBD2. Unmatched junction bases numbered 10, after V lost 4 bases and J lost 9 bases. Germline V lookup: CDR1 SGHRS, CDR2 YFSETQ. This CDR3 comprises 14 residues. CDR3 in DNA: TGCGCCAGCAGCGTAGGACTAGTAATTAGTGAGCAGTTCTTC. It encodes CASSVGLVISEQFF.

The chain is built from TRBV6-2 or TRBV6-3 and TRBJ2-7; 13 nucleotides align to TRBD2. The ends lost 4 bases at V and 3 bases at J; junction bases unmatched: 0. Germline CDR1 is MNHEY and CDR2 is SVGEGT. The CDR3 extends over 14 amino acids. The CDR3 DNA reads as TGTGCCAGCAGTTGGACTAGCGGGGGCTACGAGCAGTACTTC. It specifies CASSWTSGGYEQYF.

The chain joins TRBV5-1 to TRBJ2-7, with 8 bases lining up with TRBD1. The CDR3 is made up of 13 amino acids. The germline V gene encodes CDR1 SGHRS and CDR2 YFSETQ. The J segment lost 1 base and the V segment lost 6 bases, leaving 3 bases of the junction unmatched. The DNA for the CDR3 is TGCGCCAGCACCAGACAGGGGTCCTACGAGCAGTACTTC. Amino acid sequence: CASTRQGSYEQYF. The full variable domain, in which reference TRBV5-1 and TRBJ2-7 provide the parts outside the CDR3, is KAGVTQTPRYLIKTRGQQVTLSCSPISGHRSVSWYQQTPGQGLQFLFEYFSETQRNKGNFPGRFSGRQFSNSRSEMNVSTLELGDSALYLCASTRQGSYEQYFGPGTRLTVT.

The rearrangement joins TRBV24-1 to TRBJ1-1; D may be TRBD1 (5 bases). CDR3 length equals 13 residues. The V and J ends lost 8 bases and 1 base respectively, with 10 bases between them. The germline CDR1 and CDR2 sequences are KGHDR and SFDVKD. The CDR3 DNA is TGTGCCACCACCCAGGGAAGGAACACTGAAGCTTTCTTT. It encodes CATTQGRNTEAFF.

This chain connects TRBV30 to TRBJ2-7; the D is unclear. Looked up from germline, CDR1 is GTSNPN and CDR2 is SVGIG (reference sequence). V was clipped by 3 bases and J by 4 bases, with 13 bases between them. CDR3 length: 13 residues. Written as DNA, the CDR3 is TGTGCCTGGAGCGCCGGCTGGGCGTACGAGCAGTACTTC. Amino acid sequence: CAWSAGWAYEQYF.

The chain recombines TRBV12-5 with TRBJ1-4; D gene uncertain. Germline V lookup: CDR1 LGHNT, CDR2 FRNRAP. The CDR3 loop spans 15 amino acids. Trimming removed 1 base from V and 2 bases from J, with 8 bases in between. The CDR3 bases are TGTGCTAGTGGTTTGGGGGGAGCGACTAATGAAAAACTGTTTTTT. Translated, it gives CASGLGGATNEKLFF.

The V gene is TRBV6-5, the J gene TRBJ1-6, with 7 nucleotides matching TRBD1. CDR1 and CDR2 from the germline V gene are MNHEY and SVGAGI. The CDR3 spans 12 residues. V was pared by 8 bases and J by 8 bases, with 3 bases of the junction left unmatched. The CDR3 DNA is TGTGCCAGCCGGGACAGTTATTCACCCCTCCACTTT. Its protein product is CASRDSYSPLHF.

The chain employs TRBV27 and TRBJ1-4, with D possibly matching TRBD1 (5 bases). The CDR3 sequence is 15 residues long. Germline lookup yields CDR1 MNHEY and CDR2 SMNVEV (reference sequence). V lost 5 bases to trimming and J lost 3 bases, with 13 bases between them. This chain's CDR3 is CASSPITGANEKLFF. CDR3 coding DNA: TGTGCCAGCAGTCCTATCACGGGGGCTAATGAAAAACTGTTTTTT.

The chain is built from TRBV28 and TRBJ2-7, with 8 bases identical to TRBD1. Germline V gene sequence: CDR1 MDHEN, CDR2 SYDVKM. V shed 2 bases, J shed 1 base, and the junction held 1 base outside the gene matches. CDR3 size: 14 residues. In DNA form, the CDR3 reads TGTGCCAGCAGTTTAAGACAGGGGTCCTACGAGCAGTACTTC. The encoded protein is CASSLRQGSYEQYF. Variable domain in full (rest from reference TRBV28 and TRBJ2-7): DVKVTQSSRYLVKRTGEKVFLECVQDMDHENMFWYRQDPGLGLRLIYFSYDVKMKEKGDIPEGYSVSREKKERFSLILESASTNQTSMYLCASSLRQGSYEQYFGPGTRLTVT.

As concerns this clone: Other DNA sequences in this specimen translate into the identical CDR3. The rearrangement uses TRBV18 and TRBJ1-1; D remains unclear. From germline, CDR1 is KGHSH and CDR2 LQKENI. The germline V and J ends were trimmed by 3 bases and 8 bases, with 10 bases remaining between them. The CDR3 contains 12 residues. CDR3 sequence (DNA): TGTGCCAGCTCACCCCCGGGAGGGGAAGCTTTCTTT. This codes for CASSPPGGEAFF.

The genes are TRBV28 and TRBJ1-2; D uncertain. Per the germline V gene, CDR1 is MDHEN and CDR2 is SYDVKM. The V and J ends lost 5 bases and 6 bases respectively, with 13 bases between them. This CDR3 comprises 13 residues. The CDR3 sequence: CASSPPRQHGYTF. The CDR3 DNA sequence: TGTGCCAGCAGTCCCCCGCGGCAGCATGGCTACACCTTC.

This chain joins TRBV15 and TRBJ2-7, with D possibly being TRBD2 (7 bases). Deletions cut 1 base from V and 3 bases from J, with 10 bases between. CDR1 and CDR2 from the germline V gene are LNHNV and YYDKDF (reference sequence). There are 14 residues in the CDR3. The CDR3 sequence is CATSRGGGGYEQYF. In DNA form, the CDR3 reads TGTGCCACCAGCAGAGGGGGAGGGGGCTACGAGCAGTACTTC.